A single sample gave rise to the 4 T cell receptor beta chains below, sequenced in a study of CD8 T cells in Susac syndrome. With random hexamers, roughly 0.45 to 1 ug RNA was reverse transcribed. One entry per CDR3 protein results from TCRdb running MiXCR on the immunoSEQ multiplex PCR reads. The sample has about 130,000 distinct CDR3 sequences; just under 95% are singletons. The sequenced material came from CD8+ T cells from PBMCs. Source of these receptors: a human donor with Susac syndrome.

The chain employs TRBV11-1 and TRBJ2-1; D not certain. This CDR3 has 11 residues. V was clipped by 6 bases and J by 7 bases, with 7 bases between them. In germline, CDR1 is SGHAT, CDR2 FQDESV (reference sequence). CDR3 sequence: CASREMNEQFF. The CDR3 DNA sequence: TGTGCCAGCAGGGAGATGAATGAGCAGTTCTTC.

The V gene is TRBV28, the J gene TRBJ1-1; D possibly corresponds to TRBD1 (5 bases). This CDR3 region has 15 residues. Trimming shortened V by 5 bases and J by 3 bases, and 16 bases separated the two germline ends. Germline loops: CDR1 MDHEN, CDR2 SYDVKM. The CDR3 sequence is CASSRGGVVDTEAFF. DNA for the CDR3: TGTGCCAGCAGTCGCGGGGGAGTGGTGGACACTGAAGCTTTCTTT.

The chain links TRBV6-2 or TRBV6-3 to TRBJ2-2; a possible D gene is TRBD2 (6 bases). This CDR3 is built from 15 residues. Looked up from germline, CDR1 is MNHEY and CDR2 is SVGEGT. V lost 2 bases to trimming and J lost 1 base, with 8 bases between them. In DNA, the CDR3 is TGTGCCAGCAGTTACCCTAGCGAGAACACCGGGGAGCTGTTTTTT. This codes for CASSYPSENTGELFF.

The chain is built from TRBV29-1 and TRBJ1-2; no clear D gene. The ends were cut back, 3 bases at V and 8 bases at J, with 10 bases in the middle. The CDR3 runs to 11 residues. Germline CDR1 is SQVTM and CDR2 is ANQGSEA. CDR3 nucleotide sequence: TGCAGCGTTGACCGGGGTTTCGGCTACACCTTC. Its protein product is CSVDRGFGYTF.